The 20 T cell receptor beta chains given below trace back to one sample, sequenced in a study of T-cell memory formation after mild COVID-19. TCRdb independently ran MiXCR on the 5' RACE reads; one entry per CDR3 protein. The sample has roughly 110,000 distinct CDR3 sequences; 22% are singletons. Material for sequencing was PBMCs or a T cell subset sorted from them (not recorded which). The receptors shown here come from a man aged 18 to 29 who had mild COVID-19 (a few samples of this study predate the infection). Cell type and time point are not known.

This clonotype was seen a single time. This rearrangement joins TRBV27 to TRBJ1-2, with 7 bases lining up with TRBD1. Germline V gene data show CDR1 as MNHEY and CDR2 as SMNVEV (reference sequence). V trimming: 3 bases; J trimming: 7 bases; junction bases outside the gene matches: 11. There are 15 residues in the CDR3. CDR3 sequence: CASSFRQGLYGGYTF. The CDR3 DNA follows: TGTGCCAGCAGTTTCAGACAGGGTTTGTATGGTGGCTACACCTTC.

In DNA form, the CDR3 reads TGCAGTGCTTCAGACAGAGAGACCCAGTACTTC. This sequence encodes CSASDRETQYF. This chain uses TRBV20-1 with TRBJ2-5; tentative D call: TRBD1 (5 bases). Trimming left V 5 bases short and J 4 bases short, with 8 bases between. The CDR3 covers 11 residues. Per germline, CDR1 DFQATT and CDR2 SNEGSKA (reference sequence).

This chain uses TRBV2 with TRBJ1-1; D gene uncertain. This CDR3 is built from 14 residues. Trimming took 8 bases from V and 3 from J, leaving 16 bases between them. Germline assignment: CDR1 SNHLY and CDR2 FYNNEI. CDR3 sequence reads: CASHVDGVDTEAFF. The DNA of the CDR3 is TGTGCCAGCCATGTCGACGGGGTTGACACTGAAGCTTTCTTT.

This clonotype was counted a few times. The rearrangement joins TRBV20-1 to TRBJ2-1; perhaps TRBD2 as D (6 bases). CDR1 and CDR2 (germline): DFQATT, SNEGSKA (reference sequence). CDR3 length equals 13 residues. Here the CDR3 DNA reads TGCAGCCGGCGGGACCGCTCCTACAATGAGCAGTTCTTC. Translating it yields CSRRDRSYNEQFF.

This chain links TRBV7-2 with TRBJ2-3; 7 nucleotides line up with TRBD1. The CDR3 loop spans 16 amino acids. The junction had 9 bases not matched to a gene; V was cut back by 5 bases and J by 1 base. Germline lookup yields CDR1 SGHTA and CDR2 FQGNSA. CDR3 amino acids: CASSPTWTGGTDTQYF. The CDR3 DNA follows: TGTGCCAGCAGCCCCACCTGGACAGGAGGCACAGATACGCAGTATTTT. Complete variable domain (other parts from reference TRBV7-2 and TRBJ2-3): GAGVSQSPSNKVTEKGKDVELRCDPISGHTALYWYRQSLGQGLEFLIYFQGNSAPDKSGLPSDRFSAERTGGSVSTLTIQRTQQEDSAVYLCASSPTWTGGTDTQYFGPGTRLTVL.

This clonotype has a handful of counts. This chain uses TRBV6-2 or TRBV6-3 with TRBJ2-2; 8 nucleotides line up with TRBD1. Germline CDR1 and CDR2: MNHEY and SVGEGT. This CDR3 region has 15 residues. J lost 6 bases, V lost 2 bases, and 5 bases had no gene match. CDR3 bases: TGTGCCAGCAGTTACGTACAGGGGGTCTCCGGGGAGCTGTTTTTT. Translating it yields CASSYVQGVSGELFF.

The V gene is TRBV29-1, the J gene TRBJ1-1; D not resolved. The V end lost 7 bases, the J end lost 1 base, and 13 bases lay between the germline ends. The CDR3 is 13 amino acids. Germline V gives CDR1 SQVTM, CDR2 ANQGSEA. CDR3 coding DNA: TGCAGCGCTCTCTCGAACTCGAACACTGAAGCTTTCTTT. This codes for CSALSNSNTEAFF. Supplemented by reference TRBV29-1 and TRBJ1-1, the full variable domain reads SAVISQKPSRDICQRGTSLTIQCQVDSQVTMMFWYRQQPGQSLTLIATANQGSEATYESGFVIDKFPISRPNLTFSTLTVSNMSPEDSSIYLCSALSNSNTEAFFGQGTRLTVV.

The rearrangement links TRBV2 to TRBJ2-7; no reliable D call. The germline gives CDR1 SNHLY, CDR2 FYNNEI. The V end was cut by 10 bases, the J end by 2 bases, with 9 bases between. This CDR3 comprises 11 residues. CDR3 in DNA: TGTGCCACCCTTGGGACCTACGAGCAGTACGTC. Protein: CATLGTYEQYV.

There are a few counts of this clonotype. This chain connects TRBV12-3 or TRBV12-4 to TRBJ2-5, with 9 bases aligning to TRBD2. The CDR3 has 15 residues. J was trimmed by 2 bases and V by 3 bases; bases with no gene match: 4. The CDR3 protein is CASSLLAGSQETQYF. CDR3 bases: TGTGCCAGCAGTTTGCTAGCGGGATCTCAAGAGACCCAGTACTTC.

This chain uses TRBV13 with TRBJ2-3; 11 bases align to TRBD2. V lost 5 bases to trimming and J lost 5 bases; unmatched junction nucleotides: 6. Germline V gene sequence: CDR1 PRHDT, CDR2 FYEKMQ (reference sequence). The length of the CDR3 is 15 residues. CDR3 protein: CASSSRLAGIDTQYF. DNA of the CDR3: TGTGCCAGCAGCAGCCGACTAGCGGGGATAGATACGCAGTATTTT. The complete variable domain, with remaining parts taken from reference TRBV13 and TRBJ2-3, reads AAGVIQSPRHLIKEKRETATLKCYPIPRHDTVYWYQQGPGQDPQFLISFYEKMQSDKGSIPDRFSAQQFSDYHSELNMSSLELGDSALYFCASSSRLAGIDTQYFGPGTRLTVL.

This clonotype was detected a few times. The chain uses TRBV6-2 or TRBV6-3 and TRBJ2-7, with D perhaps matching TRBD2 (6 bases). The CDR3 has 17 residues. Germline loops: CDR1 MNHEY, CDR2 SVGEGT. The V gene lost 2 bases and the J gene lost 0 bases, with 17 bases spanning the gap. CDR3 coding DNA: TGTGCCAGCAGTTACCCCGGCGGGACTCCCAGCTCCTACGAGCAGTACTTC. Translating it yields CASSYPGGTPSSYEQYF.

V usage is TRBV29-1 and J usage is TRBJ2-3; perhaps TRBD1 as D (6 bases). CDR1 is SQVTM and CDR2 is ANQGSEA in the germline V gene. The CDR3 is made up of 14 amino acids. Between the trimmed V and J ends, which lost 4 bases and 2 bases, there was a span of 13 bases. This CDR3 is CSVGFRGPTDTQYF. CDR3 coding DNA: TGCAGCGTTGGATTCAGGGGCCCCACAGATACGCAGTATTTT.

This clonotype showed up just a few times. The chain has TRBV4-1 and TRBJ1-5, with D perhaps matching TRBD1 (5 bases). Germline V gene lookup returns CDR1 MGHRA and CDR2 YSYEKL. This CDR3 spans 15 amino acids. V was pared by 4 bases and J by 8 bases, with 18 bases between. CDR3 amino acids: CASSLRDGTSKPQHF. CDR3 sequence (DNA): TGCGCCAGCAGCCTCCGGGACGGGACCAGTAAGCCCCAGCATTTT.

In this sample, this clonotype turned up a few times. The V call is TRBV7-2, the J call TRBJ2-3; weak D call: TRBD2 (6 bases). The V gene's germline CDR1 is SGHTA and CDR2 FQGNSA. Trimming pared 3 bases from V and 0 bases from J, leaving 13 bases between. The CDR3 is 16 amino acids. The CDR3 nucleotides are TGTGCCAGCAGCTTTCTCTGGGGGGTTAGCACAGATACGCAGTATTTT. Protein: CASSFLWGVSTDTQYF.

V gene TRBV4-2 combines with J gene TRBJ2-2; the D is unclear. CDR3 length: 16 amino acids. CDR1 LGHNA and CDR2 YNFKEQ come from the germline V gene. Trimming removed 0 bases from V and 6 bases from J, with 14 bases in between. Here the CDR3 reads CASSQDSSPDPGELFF. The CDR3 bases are TGTGCCAGCAGCCAAGATTCTAGTCCCGACCCCGGGGAGCTGTTTTTT.

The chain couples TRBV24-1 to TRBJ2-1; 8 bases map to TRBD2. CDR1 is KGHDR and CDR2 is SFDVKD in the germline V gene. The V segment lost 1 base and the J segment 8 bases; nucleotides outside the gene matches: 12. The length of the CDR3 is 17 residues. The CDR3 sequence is CATSDFLGGGGHDEQFF. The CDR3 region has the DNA TGTGCCACCAGTGATTTTCTTGGCGGCGGGGGGCATGATGAGCAGTTCTTC.

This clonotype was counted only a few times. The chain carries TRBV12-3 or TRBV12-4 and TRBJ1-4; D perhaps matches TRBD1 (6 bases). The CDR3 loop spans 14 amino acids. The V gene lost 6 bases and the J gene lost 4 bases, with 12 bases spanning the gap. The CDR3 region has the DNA TGTGCCAGCAGGTCCGGGACACTTAATGAAAAACTGTTTTTT. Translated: CASRSGTLNEKLFF.

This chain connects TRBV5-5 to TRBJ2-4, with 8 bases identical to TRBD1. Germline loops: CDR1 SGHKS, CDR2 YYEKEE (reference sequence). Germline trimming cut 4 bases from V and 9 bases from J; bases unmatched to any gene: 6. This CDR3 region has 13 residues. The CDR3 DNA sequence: TGTGCCAGCAGCCCGGAACAGGGGGGCATTCAGTACTTC. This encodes CASSPEQGGIQYF.

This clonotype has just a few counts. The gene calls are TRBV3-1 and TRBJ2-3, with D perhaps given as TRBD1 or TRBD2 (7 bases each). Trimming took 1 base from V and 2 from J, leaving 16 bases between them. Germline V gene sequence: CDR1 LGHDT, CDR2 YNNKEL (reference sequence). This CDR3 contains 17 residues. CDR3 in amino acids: CASSQVGRGRFTDTQYF. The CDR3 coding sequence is TGTGCCAGCAGCCAAGTGGGGAGGGGGCGCTTCACAGATACGCAGTATTTT.

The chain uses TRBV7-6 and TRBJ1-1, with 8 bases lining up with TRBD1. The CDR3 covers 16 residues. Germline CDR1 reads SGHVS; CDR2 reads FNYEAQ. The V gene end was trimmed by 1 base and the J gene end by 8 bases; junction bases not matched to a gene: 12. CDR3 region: CASSLGRTGPVAEAFF. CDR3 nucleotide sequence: TGTGCCAGCAGCTTAGGGCGGACAGGGCCTGTGGCCGAAGCTTTCTTT.